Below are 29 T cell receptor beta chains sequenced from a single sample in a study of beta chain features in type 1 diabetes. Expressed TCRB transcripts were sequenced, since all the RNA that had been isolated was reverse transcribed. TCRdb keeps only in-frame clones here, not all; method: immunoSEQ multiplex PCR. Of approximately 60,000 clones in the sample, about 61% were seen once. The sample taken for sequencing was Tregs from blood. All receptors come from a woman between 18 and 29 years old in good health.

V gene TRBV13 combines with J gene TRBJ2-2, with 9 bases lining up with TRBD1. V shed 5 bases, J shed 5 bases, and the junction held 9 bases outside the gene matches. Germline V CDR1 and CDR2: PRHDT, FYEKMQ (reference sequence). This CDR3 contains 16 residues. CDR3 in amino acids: CASSRRPGQGTGELFF. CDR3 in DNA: TGTGCCAGCAGCCGGAGACCGGGACAGGGAACCGGGGAGCTGTTTTTT. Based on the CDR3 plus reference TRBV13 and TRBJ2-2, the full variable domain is AAGVIQSPRHLIKEKRETATLKCYPIPRHDTVYWYQQGPGQDPQFLISFYEKMQSDKGSIPDRFSAQQFSDYHSELNMSSLELGDSALYFCASSRRPGQGTGELFFGEGSRLTVL.

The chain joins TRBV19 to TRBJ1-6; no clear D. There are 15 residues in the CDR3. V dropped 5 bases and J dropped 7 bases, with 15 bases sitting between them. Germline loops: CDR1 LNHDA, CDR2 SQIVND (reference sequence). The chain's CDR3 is CASSFRNVPNSPLHF. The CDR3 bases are TGTGCCAGTAGTTTCAGGAACGTCCCCAATTCACCCCTCCACTTT. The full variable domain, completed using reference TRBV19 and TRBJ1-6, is DGGITQSPKYLFRKEGQNVTLSCEQNLNHDAMYWYRQDPGQGLRLIYYSQIVNDFQKGDIAEGYSVSREKKESFPLTVTSAQKNPTAFYLCASSFRNVPNSPLHFGNGTRLTVT.

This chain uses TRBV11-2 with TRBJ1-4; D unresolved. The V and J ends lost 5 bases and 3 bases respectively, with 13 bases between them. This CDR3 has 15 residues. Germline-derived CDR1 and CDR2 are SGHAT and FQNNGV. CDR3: CASSPGPPPNEKLFF. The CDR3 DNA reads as TGTGCCAGCAGCCCAGGCCCCCCCCCTAATGAAAAACTGTTTTTT.

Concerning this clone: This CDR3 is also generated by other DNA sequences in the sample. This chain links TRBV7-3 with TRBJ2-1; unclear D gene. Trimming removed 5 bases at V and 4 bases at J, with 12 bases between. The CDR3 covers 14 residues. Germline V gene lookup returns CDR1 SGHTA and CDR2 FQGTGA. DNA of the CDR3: TGTGCCAGCAGCCCAGGCACAGCTTACAATGAGCAGTTCTTC. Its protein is CASSPGTAYNEQFF. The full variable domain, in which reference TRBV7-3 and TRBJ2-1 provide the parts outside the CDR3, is GAGVSQTPSNKVTEKGKYVELRCDPISGHTALYWYRQSLGQGPEFLIYFQGTGAADDSGLPNDRFFAVRPEGSVSTLKIQRTERGDSAVYLCASSPGTAYNEQFFGPGTRLTVL.

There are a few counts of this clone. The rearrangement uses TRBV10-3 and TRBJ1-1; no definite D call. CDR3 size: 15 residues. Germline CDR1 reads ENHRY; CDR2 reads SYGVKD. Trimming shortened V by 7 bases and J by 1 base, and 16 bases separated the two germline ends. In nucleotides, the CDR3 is TGTGCCATCACCGAGTCGGGTCGGGAGAACACTGAAGCTTTCTTT. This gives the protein CAITESGRENTEAFF.

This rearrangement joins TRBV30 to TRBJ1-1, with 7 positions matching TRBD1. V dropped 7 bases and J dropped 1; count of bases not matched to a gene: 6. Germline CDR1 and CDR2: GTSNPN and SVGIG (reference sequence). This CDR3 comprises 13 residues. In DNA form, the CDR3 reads TGTGCCTTTCGGAGGGGGCCGAACACTGAAGCTTTCTTT. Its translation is CAFRRGPNTEAFF.

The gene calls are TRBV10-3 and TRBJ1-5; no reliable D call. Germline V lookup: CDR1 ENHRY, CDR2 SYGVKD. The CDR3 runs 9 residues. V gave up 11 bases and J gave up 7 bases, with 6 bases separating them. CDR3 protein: CAGGQPQHF. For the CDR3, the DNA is TGTGCCGGCGGGCAGCCCCAGCATTTT.

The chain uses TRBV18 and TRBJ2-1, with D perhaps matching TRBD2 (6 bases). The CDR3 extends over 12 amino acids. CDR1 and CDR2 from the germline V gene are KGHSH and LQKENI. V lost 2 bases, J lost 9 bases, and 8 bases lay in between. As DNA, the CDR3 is TGTGCCAGCTCACCAGGGGGGATTGAGCAGTTCTTC. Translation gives CASSPGGIEQFF.

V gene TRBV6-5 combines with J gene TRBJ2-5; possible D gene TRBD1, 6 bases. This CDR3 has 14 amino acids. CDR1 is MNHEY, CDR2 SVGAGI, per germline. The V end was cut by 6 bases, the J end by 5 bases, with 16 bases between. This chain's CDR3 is CASSPQGMRETQYF. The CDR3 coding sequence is TGTGCCAGCAGCCCACAGGGTATGAGGGAGACCCAGTACTTC.

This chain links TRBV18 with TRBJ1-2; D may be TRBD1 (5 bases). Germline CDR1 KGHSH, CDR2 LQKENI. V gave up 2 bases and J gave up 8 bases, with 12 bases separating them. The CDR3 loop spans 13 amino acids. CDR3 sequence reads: CASSPNSGYGYTF. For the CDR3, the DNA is TGTGCCAGCTCACCAAATTCAGGGTACGGCTACACCTTC.

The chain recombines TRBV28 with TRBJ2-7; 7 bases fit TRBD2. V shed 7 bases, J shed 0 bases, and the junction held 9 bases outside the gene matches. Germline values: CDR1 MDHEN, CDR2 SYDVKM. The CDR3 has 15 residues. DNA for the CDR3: TGTGCCAGCAAATCGCCTAGCGGCAACTCCTACGAGCAGTACTTC. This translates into CASKSPSGNSYEQYF.

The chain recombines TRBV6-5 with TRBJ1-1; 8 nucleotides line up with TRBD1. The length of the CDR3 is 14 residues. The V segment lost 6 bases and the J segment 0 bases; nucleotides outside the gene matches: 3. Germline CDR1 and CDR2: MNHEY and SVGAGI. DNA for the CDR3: TGTGCCAGCAGCCAGGGGGCTATGAACACTGAAGCTTTCTTT. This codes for CASSQGAMNTEAFF.

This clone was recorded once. For the CDR3, the DNA is TGTGCCAGCAGTGAAGTGGTAGCGGGAGGGGGCTACGAGCAGTACTTC. Protein sequence: CASSEVVAGGGYEQYF. The chain has TRBV6-1 and TRBJ2-7, with 11 bases identical to TRBD2. CDR1 and CDR2 (germline): MNHNS, SASEGT. V dropped 1 base and J dropped 3; count of bases not matched to a gene: 5. The CDR3 loop spans 16 amino acids.

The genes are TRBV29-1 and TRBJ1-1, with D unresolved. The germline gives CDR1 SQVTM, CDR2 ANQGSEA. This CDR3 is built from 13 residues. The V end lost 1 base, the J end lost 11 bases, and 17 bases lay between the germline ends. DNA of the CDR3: TGCAGCGTTGAAGGAGAATATCAGACTGGGGCTTTCTTT. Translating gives CSVEGEYQTGAFF.

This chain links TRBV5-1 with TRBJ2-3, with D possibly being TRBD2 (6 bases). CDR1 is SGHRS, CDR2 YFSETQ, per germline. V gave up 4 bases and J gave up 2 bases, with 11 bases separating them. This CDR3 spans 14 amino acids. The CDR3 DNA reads TGCGCCAGCAGCGCCGCTAGCGCCACAGATACGCAGTATTTT. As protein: CASSAASATDTQYF.

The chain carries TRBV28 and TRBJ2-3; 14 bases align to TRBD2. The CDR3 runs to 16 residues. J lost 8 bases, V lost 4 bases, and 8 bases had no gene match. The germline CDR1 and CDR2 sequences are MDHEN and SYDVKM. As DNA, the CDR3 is TGTGCCAGCAGTTCGCGACTAGCGGGAGGGCCTAGTACGCAGTATTTT. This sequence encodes CASSSRLAGGPSTQYF.

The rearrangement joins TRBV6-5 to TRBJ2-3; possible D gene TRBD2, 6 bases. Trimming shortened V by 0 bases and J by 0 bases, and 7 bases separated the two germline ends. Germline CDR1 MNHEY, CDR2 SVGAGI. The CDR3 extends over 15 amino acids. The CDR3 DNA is TGTGCCAGCAGTTACTCCGGGACTAGCACAGATACGCAGTATTTT. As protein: CASSYSGTSTDTQYF.

CDR3 sequence (DNA): TGCGCCAGCAGCCACGTTAGACAGCCAGATACGCAGTATTTT. Translation gives CASSHVRQPDTQYF. The chain links TRBV4-3 to TRBJ2-3; D is possibly TRBD1 (5 bases). Germline CDR1 reads LGHNA; CDR2 reads YSLEER. The V and J ends lost 3 bases and 4 bases respectively, with 11 bases between them. This CDR3 spans 14 amino acids.

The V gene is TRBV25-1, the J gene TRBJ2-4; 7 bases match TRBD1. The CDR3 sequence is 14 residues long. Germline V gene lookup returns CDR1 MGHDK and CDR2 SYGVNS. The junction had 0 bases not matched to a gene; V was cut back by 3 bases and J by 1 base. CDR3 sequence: CASSEDRAKNIQYF. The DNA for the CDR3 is TGTGCCAGCAGTGAGGACAGGGCCAAAAACATTCAGTACTTC.

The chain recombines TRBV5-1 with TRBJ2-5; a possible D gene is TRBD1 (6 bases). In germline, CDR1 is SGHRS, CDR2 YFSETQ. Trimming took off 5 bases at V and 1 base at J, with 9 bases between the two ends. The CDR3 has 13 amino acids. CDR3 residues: CASSTGSQETQYF. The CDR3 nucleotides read TGCGCCAGCAGTACAGGGTCCCAAGAGACCCAGTACTTC.

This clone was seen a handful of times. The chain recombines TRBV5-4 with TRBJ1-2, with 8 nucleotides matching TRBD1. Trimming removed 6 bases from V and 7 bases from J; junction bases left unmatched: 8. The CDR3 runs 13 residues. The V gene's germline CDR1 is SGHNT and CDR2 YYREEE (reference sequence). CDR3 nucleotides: TGTGCCAGCACAGGACAGGGAATAAGTGGCTACACCTTC. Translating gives CASTGQGISGYTF.

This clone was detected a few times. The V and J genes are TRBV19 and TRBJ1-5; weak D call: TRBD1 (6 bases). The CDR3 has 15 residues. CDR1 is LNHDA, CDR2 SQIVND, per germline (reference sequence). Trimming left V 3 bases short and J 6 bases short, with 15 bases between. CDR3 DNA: TGTGCCAGTAGTATCTCAACAGGGATGATTCAGCCCCAGCATTTT. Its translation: CASSISTGMIQPQHF. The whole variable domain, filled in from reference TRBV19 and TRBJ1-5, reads DGGITQSPKYLFRKEGQNVTLSCEQNLNHDAMYWYRQDPGQGLRLIYYSQIVNDFQKGDIAEGYSVSREKKESFPLTVTSAQKNPTAFYLCASSISTGMIQPQHFGDGTRLSIL.

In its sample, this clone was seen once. The CDR3 reads CATSSGGWGEQFF. CDR3 in DNA: TGTGCCACCTCTAGCGGGGGGTGGGGTGAGCAGTTCTTC. The chain uses TRBV2 and TRBJ2-1, with TRBD2 identical over 11 bases. The CDR3 has 13 residues. CDR1 is SNHLY, CDR2 FYNNEI, per germline. V shed 10 bases, J shed 9 bases, and the junction held 8 bases outside the gene matches.

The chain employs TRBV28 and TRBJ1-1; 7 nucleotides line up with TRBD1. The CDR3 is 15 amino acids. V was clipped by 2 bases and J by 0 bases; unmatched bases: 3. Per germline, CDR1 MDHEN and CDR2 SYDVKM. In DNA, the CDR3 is TGTGCCAGCAGTTTACATACAGGGGTGAACACTGAAGCTTTCTTT. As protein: CASSLHTGVNTEAFF.

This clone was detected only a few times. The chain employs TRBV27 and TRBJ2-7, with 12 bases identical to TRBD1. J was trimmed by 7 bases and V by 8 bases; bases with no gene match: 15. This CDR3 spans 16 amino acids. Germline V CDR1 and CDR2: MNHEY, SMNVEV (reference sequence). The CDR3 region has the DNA TGTGCCAGCGGTCCTGGGGGGGGACAGGGGGCTGATGAGCAGTACTTC. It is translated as CASGPGGGQGADEQYF.

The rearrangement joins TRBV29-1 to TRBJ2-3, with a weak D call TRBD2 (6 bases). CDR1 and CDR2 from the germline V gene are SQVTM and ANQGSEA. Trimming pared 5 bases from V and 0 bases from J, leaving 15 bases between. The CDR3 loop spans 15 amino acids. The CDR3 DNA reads TGCAGCGTTCCCGGGGTAGCGGCTAGCACAGATACGCAGTATTTT. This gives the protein CSVPGVAASTDTQYF.

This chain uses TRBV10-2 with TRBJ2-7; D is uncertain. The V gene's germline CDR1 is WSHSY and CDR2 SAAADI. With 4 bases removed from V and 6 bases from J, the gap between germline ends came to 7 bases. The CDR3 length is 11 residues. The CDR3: CASSGAGEQYF. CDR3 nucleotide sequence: TGCGCCAGCAGTGGGGCCGGCGAGCAGTACTTC.

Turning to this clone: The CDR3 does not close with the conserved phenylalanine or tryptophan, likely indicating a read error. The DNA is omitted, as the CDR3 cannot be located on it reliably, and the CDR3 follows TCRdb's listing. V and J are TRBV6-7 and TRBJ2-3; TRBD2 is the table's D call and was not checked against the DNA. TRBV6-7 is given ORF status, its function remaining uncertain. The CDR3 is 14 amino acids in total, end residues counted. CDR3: CASSYSRREALKCA.

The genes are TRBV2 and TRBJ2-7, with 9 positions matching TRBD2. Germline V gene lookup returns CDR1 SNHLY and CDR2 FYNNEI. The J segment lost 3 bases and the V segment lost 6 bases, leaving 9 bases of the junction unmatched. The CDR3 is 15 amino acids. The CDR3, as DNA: TGTGCCAGCAGCCCCTCAGCGGGGGGCCTCTACGAGCAGTACTTC. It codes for CASSPSAGGLYEQYF.